This TCR beta chain was retrieved from a study of shared clonotypes between healthy human individuals. Study-level results: Clonotype sharing among the donors was expected to vary with sequencing depth. Naive CD4 clonotype sharing across several donors was approximately 5%.

TCRdb's table, derived via immunoSEQ multiplex PCR, lists solely in-frame clones and lacks some. The sample has hundreds of thousands of clones, roughly 97% seen once. Notes on this clone: Antigen specificity is unknown.

V was pared by 5 bases and J by 8 bases, with 15 bases between. The CDR3 extends over 13 amino acids. Germline V gene data show CDR1 as LNHDA and CDR2 as SQIVND (reference sequence). Those who donated were healthy HIV-negative adults, with no recent acute infections or vaccinations reported. Only Caucasian adults living in Nashville, Tennessee made up the donor group. This receptor was identified in a woman aged 25 to 45 in good health. The sample comprised naive CD4+ T cells sorted from blood. Stated subset: CD45RA+ positively selected. The V gene is TRBV19, the J gene TRBJ1-2, with D possibly matching TRBD1 (5 bases). The CDR3: CASSDPGTQGYTF. Written as DNA, the CDR3 is TGTGCCAGTAGTGATCCCGGGACGCAAGGCTACACCTTC.